This T cell receptor (beta chain) comes out of a study of chemoradiotherapy in HPV16-positive cancers. For the study at large: Functional T-cell assays on a couple of HPV16-positive patients' cells defined candidate HPV-specific clones and common TCR motifs.

Over chemoradiotherapy, repertoires were sampled more than once. The CDR3 spans 16 residues. Trimming removed 4 bases at V and 1 base at J, with 16 bases between. The germline V gene encodes CDR1 MNHEY and CDR2 SVGAGI. Data came from immunoSEQ multiplex PCR; TCRdb stores just in-frame clones and leaves some out. The sample consists of around 53,000 clones, about nine tenths of them appearing once. Sequencing was performed on blood, taken from a patient who underwent chemoradiotherapy. V gene TRBV6-5 combines with J gene TRBJ1-2; D is perhaps TRBD1 (5 bases). This TCR came from a human donor with HPV-associated anogenital cancer. The CDR3 region has the DNA TGTGCCAGCAGTTCCGGCTGGGGGGGGAGTAACTATGGCTACACCTTC. As protein: CASSSGWGGSNYGYTF.